Listed below are T cell receptor beta chains from one sample, sequenced in a study of response to subunit inactivated influenza vaccine. MiXCR, applied by TCRdb to the RT-PCR reads, yields one record per CDR3 protein. Of roughly 500,000 distinct CDR3 sequences in the sample, less than 25% were seen once. The data were also submitted as part of a second study, on T cells expressing NK-cell markers.

This specimen was CD4+ T cells sorted from PBMCs, taken about 12 days after vaccination. These receptors were obtained from a man aged 50 to 59 who received an inactivated influenza vaccine. CDR3s include the opening cysteine and the closing phenylalanine or tryptophan. Each record gives: clone size, D gene, J gene, V gene, CDR3 length, CDR3 DNA, CDR3 protein. A D gene is named only where the DNA matches it firmly. Not all rows give a size; the values are once, few, many and, for expanded clones, a class.

abundance: many
d_gene: NA
j_gene: TRBJ2-3
v_gene: TRBV20-1
len: 11
CDR3nt: TGCAGTGCCCAAGACACAGATACGCAGTATTTT
CDR3aa: CSAQDTDTQYF

abundance: NA
d_gene: NA
j_gene: TRBJ1-2
v_gene: TRBV20-1
len: 12
CDR3nt: TGCAGTGCTAGACCACAAGGCTATGGCTACACCTTC
CDR3aa: CSARPQGYGYTF

abundance: few
d_gene: TRBD2
j_gene: TRBJ2-1
v_gene: TRBV15
len: 15
CDR3nt: TGTGCCACCAGCAGAGCGATAGCGGGAGCGGGTGAGCAGTTCTTC
CDR3aa: CATSRAIAGAGEQFF

abundance: few
d_gene: TRBD2
j_gene: TRBJ2-1
v_gene: TRBV20-1
len: 14
CDR3nt: TGCAGTGCGGTAGCGGGAGTCGGATACAATGAGCAGTTCTTC
CDR3aa: CSAVAGVGYNEQFF

abundance: few
d_gene: NA
j_gene: TRBJ2-2
v_gene: TRBV11-1
len: 15
CDR3nt: TGTGCCAGCAGCTCTCGACCCGGGGCAACCGGGGAGCTGTTTTTT
CDR3aa: CASSSRPGATGELFF

abundance: NA
d_gene: TRBD1
j_gene: TRBJ2-7
v_gene: TRBV4-3
len: 14
CDR3nt: TGCGCCAGCAGCCAATTCGACAGGGCCTACGAGCAGTACTTC
CDR3aa: CASSQFDRAYEQYF

abundance: NA
d_gene: NA
j_gene: TRBJ1-1
v_gene: TRBV7-2
len: 12
CDR3nt: TGTGCCAGCAGCTTTCAGGTAGCTGAAGCTTTCTTT
CDR3aa: CASSFQVAEAFF

abundance: NA
d_gene: NA
j_gene: TRBJ2-7
v_gene: TRBV12-3/TRBV12-4
len: 12
CDR3nt: TGTGCCAGCAGTTTTGGGTTCAGGGGCCCGAACTTC
CDR3aa: CASSFGFRGPNF

abundance: NA
d_gene: TRBD2
j_gene: TRBJ2-2
v_gene: TRBV5-1
len: 16
CDR3nt: TGCGCCAGCAGCTCGACTAGCATAGCGAACACCGGGGAGCTGTTTTTT
CDR3aa: CASSSTSIANTGELFF

abundance: NA
d_gene: NA
j_gene: TRBJ1-2
v_gene: TRBV5-6
len: 15
CDR3nt: TGTGCCAGCAGCCTGTGGAAAGGGGCCGCCTATGGCTACACCTTC
CDR3aa: CASSLWKGAAYGYTF

abundance: few
d_gene: TRBD2
j_gene: TRBJ2-1
v_gene: TRBV7-3
len: 15
CDR3nt: TGTGCCAGCAGCTCGAAGCGGGAGGCCTACAATGAGCAGTTCTTC
CDR3aa: CASSSKREAYNEQFF

abundance: few
d_gene: NA
j_gene: TRBJ1-1
v_gene: TRBV18
len: 13
CDR3nt: TGTGCCAGCTCACCGATAGAGTCTGTCGAAGCTTTCTTT
CDR3aa: CASSPIESVEAFF

abundance: NA
d_gene: NA
j_gene: TRBJ2-7
v_gene: TRBV28
len: 12
CDR3nt: TGTGCCAGCAGTTCCCTCCTGGGCGAGCAGTACTTC
CDR3aa: CASSSLLGEQYF

abundance: NA
d_gene: NA
j_gene: TRBJ1-1
v_gene: TRBV20-1
len: 14
CDR3nt: TGCAGTGCTAGCGGGAGAGTAATGAACACTGAAGCTTTCTTT
CDR3aa: CSASGRVMNTEAFF

abundance: NA
d_gene: NA
j_gene: TRBJ2-3
v_gene: TRBV10-3
len: 14
CDR3nt: TGTGCCATCAGTGAGTCGGCTCCGCCGGGTACGCAGTATTTT
CDR3aa: CAISESAPPGTQYF

abundance: few
d_gene: TRBD1
j_gene: TRBJ2-7
v_gene: TRBV20-1
len: 14
CDR3nt: TGCAGTGCTCCTAGGGACAGGAACTCCTACGAGCAGTACTTC
CDR3aa: CSAPRDRNSYEQYF

abundance: NA
d_gene: NA
j_gene: TRBJ1-3
v_gene: TRBV5-6
len: 13
CDR3nt: TGTGCCAGCAGCTTGGCTAACGGAAACACCATATATTTT
CDR3aa: CASSLANGNTIYF

abundance: many
d_gene: TRBD2
j_gene: TRBJ2-1
v_gene: TRBV7-8
len: 16
CDR3nt: TGTGCCAGCAGCTTAGCTAGACTAGCGGGAGTTAATGAGCAGTTCTTC
CDR3aa: CASSLARLAGVNEQFF

abundance: NA
d_gene: NA
j_gene: TRBJ2-4
v_gene: TRBV30
len: 12
CDR3nt: TGTGCCTGGGAAAGAGCCAAAAACATTCAGTACTTC
CDR3aa: CAWERAKNIQYF

abundance: NA
d_gene: TRBD1
j_gene: TRBJ1-2
v_gene: TRBV11-1
len: 14
CDR3nt: TGTGCCAGCACCCGGGACAGGGGTAACTATGGCTACACCTTC
CDR3aa: CASTRDRGNYGYTF